The entry below gives a single T cell receptor beta chain sequence along with its context. Its target is unknown. This CDR3 is also generated by other DNA sequences in the sample. Sequencing used immunoSEQ multiplex PCR; TCRdb keeps in-frame clones, though not all of them. The repertoire holds more than 850,000 clones, with approximately 80% as singletons. This entry comes from a study of shared clonotypes between healthy human individuals. Overall study findings and caveats: Of the naive CD4 clonotypes, approximately 5% were shared across a few donors.

Germline CDR1 is SGHVS and CDR2 is FNYEAQ. The length of the CDR3 is 13 residues. V was cut by 5 bases and J by 4 bases, with 12 bases left in between. The source material was memory CD4+ T cells from PBMCs. Sample subset: CD45RA-negative fraction. The rearrangement joins TRBV7-6 to TRBJ2-7; no definite D call. The receptor comes from a man aged 18-30 years in good health. Some clones in this sample may be carry-over from other donors' samples. The CDR3 region is CASSPTSGYEQYF. The CDR3 region has the DNA TGTGCCAGCAGCCCCACTTCTGGTTACGAGCAGTACTTC.